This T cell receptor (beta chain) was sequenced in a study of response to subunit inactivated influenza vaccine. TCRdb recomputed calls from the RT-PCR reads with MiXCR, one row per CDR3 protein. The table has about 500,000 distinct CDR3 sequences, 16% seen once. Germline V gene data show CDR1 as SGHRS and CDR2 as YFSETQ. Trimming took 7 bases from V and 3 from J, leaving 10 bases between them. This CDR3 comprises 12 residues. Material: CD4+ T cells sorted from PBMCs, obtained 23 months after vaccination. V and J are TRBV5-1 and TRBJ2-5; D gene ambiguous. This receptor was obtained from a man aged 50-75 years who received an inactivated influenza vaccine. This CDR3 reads CASGETKETQYF. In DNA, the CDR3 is TGCGCCAGCGGCGAAACGAAAGAGACCCAGTACTTC.